These T cell receptor beta chains were read from a single sample in a study of human T cells and chemical hapten exposure. Using its own MiXCR run on the RACE reads, TCRdb lists one record per CDR3 protein. Of about 120,000 distinct CDR3 sequences listed, roughly 15% are singletons. The sample consisted of whole blood, taken in connection with sensitization to the hapten diphenylcyclopropenone (DPC). The origin of the receptors is a young man with alopecia areata. Some clones in this sample may be carry-over from other donors' samples. Both conserved end residues are part of each CDR3. The D gene is left open where the match is weak. Clone size is given for some rows only: seen once, a few or many times, or a class if the clone is expanded.

>-|TRBV11-2|16|-|TRBJ1-4
TGTGCCAGCAGCTTCCTTGGACTTTCAACTAATGAAAAACTGTTTTTT
CASSFLGLSTNEKLFF
>-|TRBV7-2|14|-|TRBJ2-7
TGTGCCAGCAGCTTAGGGCCCGCTAGCAGGGAGCAGTACTTC
CASSLGPASREQYF
>TRBD1|TRBV15|16|-|TRBJ2-2
TGTGCCACCAGCAGAGGTGACAGGGGCGAAAGGGAGGAGCTGTTTTTT
CATSRGDRGEREELFF
>-|TRBV20-1|16|-|TRBJ2-6
TGCAGTCACCTTATGCCGTCCGTCACTGGGGCCAACGTCCTGACTTTC
CSHLMPSVTGANVLTF
>-|TRBV20-1|16|few|TRBJ2-3
TGCAGTGCTAGGTTAATTGCGGCCGAGGACACAGATACGCAGTATTTT
CSARLIAAEDTDTQYF
>-|TRBV29-1|13|-|TRBJ2-1
TGCAGCGTTGTACGAGGGTTGGGCAATGAGCAGTTCTTC
CSVVRGLGNEQFF
>-|TRBV6-5|15|few|TRBJ2-1
TGTGCCAGCAGTTACGGTGATAGCTCCTACAATGAGCAGTTCTTC
CASSYGDSSYNEQFF
>TRBD1|TRBV29-1|13|-|TRBJ2-7
TGCAGCGTTGAGGGGGACAGATCCTACGAGCAGTACTTC
CSVEGDRSYEQYF
>TRBD2|TRBV6-2/TRBV6-3|18|many|TRBJ2-1
TGTGCCAGCAGTTATAAGGAGCTACTAGCGGGGGGGGCCAATGAGCAGTTCTTC
CASSYKELLAGGANEQFF
>TRBD2|TRBV20-1|17|-|TRBJ2-7
TGCAGTGCTAGACATCAGGGACTAGCGCTGACCTCCTACGAGCAGTACTTC
CSARHQGLALTSYEQYF
>TRBD1|TRBV7-2|14|few|TRBJ1-2
TGTGCCAGCAGCCTGACAGGGCAGGACTATGGCTACACCTTC
CASSLTGQDYGYTF
>-|TRBV6-2/TRBV6-3|17|-|TRBJ1-1
TGTGCCAGCAGTTCACACTATGACAGCATCATGAACACTGAAGCTTTCTTT
CASSSHYDSIMNTEAFF
>TRBD1|TRBV4-1|15|-|TRBJ1-2
TGCGCCAGCAGCCAGCACCGGGACAGGTCCTATGGCTACACCTTC
CASSQHRDRSYGYTF
>TRBD2|TRBV6-2/TRBV6-3|17|many|TRBJ2-3
TGTGCCAGCAGTTACTCGTGGCTAGCGGGGCGCACAGATACGCAGTATTTT
CASSYSWLAGRTDTQYF
>TRBD1|TRBV12-3/TRBV12-4|16|-|TRBJ1-5
TGTGCCAGCAGTAAAGGGACAGGGATTAGCAATCAGCCCCAGCATTTT
CASSKGTGISNQPQHF
>TRBD1|TRBV28|15|-|TRBJ1-5
TGTGCCAGCAGTTTTGGGGGACAGAGAGATCAGCCCCAGCATTTT
CASSFGGQRDQPQHF
>-|TRBV12-3/TRBV12-4|13|-|TRBJ1-4
TGTGCCAGCAGTTCCAGTTATAATGAAAAACTGTTTTTT
CASSSSYNEKLFF
>TRBD1|TRBV11-2|14|-|TRBJ2-7
TGTGCCAGCAGCTTAGGAGACAGGGGCGGCGAGCAGTACTTC
CASSLGDRGGEQYF
>-|TRBV10-1|13|-|TRBJ1-1
TGCGCCAGCAGTGAGTCCGGGCGGCCCGGGGCTTTCTTT
CASSESGRPGAFF
>-|TRBV4-3|14|few|TRBJ1-5
TGCGCCAGCAGCCAAGGGGCGCAGAATCAGCCCCAGCATTTT
CASSQGAQNQPQHF
>-|TRBV6-6|14|-|TRBJ1-2
TGTGCCAGCAGTTACGCCTTGACAGCGTATGGCTACACCTTC
CASSYALTAYGYTF
>-|TRBV3-1|11|few|TRBJ2-7
TGTGCCAGCAGCCTGTCCTACGAGCAGTACTTC
CASSLSYEQYF
>TRBD2|TRBV29-1|12|-|TRBJ2-1
TGCAGCGTGCAAGCGGGGGCCAATGAGCAGTTCTTC
CSVQAGANEQFF
>TRBD1|TRBV2|15|many|TRBJ2-2
TGTGCCAGCAGTGAATGGCAGGGGGACACCGGGGAGCTGTTTTTT
CASSEWQGDTGELFF
>-|TRBV6-6|12|many|TRBJ2-3
TGTGCCAGCAGTTGGGACGTAGATACGCAGTATTTT
CASSWDVDTQYF
>-|TRBV12-3/TRBV12-4|15|-|TRBJ2-1
TGTGCCAGCAGTCCCGGTGAACTGCGTTACAATGAGCAGTTCTTC
CASSPGELRYNEQFF
>-|TRBV28|15|-|TRBJ2-2
TGTGCCAGCAGTTTAGACGGGGTTAACACCGGGGAGCTGTTTTTT
CASSLDGVNTGELFF
>-|TRBV11-2|15|few|TRBJ2-5
TGTGCCAGCAGCCCATCCCCCCGTGGGGTGGAGACCCAGTACTTC
CASSPSPRGVETQYF
>TRBD2|TRBV7-7|18|-|TRBJ2-3
TGTGCCAGCAGCTTAGTGGCGGGGGGGCCCCAAAGCACAGATACGCAGTATTTT
CASSLVAGGPQSTDTQYF
>TRBD2|TRBV9|16|few|TRBJ2-1
TGTGCCAGCAGCCTAAAGGGGGGACTAGCGGTTACTGAGCAGTTCTTC
CASSLKGGLAVTEQFF
>-|TRBV19|15|few|TRBJ2-5
TGTGCCAGTAGCACCACAGGAAGCGGCCAAGAGACCCAGTACTTC
CASSTTGSGQETQYF
>-|TRBV5-1|17|few|TRBJ1-1
TGCGCCAGCAGCTTTAAAGGGGACAAACTTATGAACACTGAAGCTTTCTTT
CASSFKGDKLMNTEAFF
>TRBD1|TRBV20-1|16|-|TRBJ1-5
TGCAGTGCTAGAGAGATGAGGACAGGGTCCAATCAGCCCCAGCATTTT
CSAREMRTGSNQPQHF
>-|TRBV28|13|-|TRBJ1-6
TGTGCCAGCAGAAGAATTTCCGGGTTCCCCCTCCACTTT
CASRRISGFPLHF
>-|TRBV10-3|12|-|TRBJ2-3
TGTGCCATCGGAGTGTACACAGATACGCAGTATTTT
CAIGVYTDTQYF
>-|TRBV2|12|-|TRBJ1-5
TGTGCCAGCGGGACCAGCAATCAGCCCCAGCATTTT
CASGTSNQPQHF
>-|TRBV20-1|12|-|TRBJ2-1
TGCAGTGCTAGATTGGGTGTGTATGAGCAGTTCTTC
CSARLGVYEQFF
>-|TRBV15|15|-|TRBJ2-1
TGTGCCACCAGCAGAGGGTCGGGGGAGGTTGGTGAGCAGTTCTTC
CATSRGSGEVGEQFF
>-|TRBV3-1|12|few|TRBJ1-2
TGTGCCAGCAGCCAAGGCGCTCCGGGCTACACCTTC
CASSQGAPGYTF
>-|TRBV7-2|16|-|TRBJ2-5
TGTGCCAGCTCATCTCCGGGACTCAGGAGGGTGGAGACCCAGTACTTC
CASSSPGLRRVETQYF
>-|TRBV6-2/TRBV6-3|14|few|TRBJ1-5
TGTGCCTGCCCTTCGGGGGGCCGCAATCAGCCCCAGCATTTT
CACPSGGRNQPQHF
>TRBD1|TRBV6-2/TRBV6-3|13|few|TRBJ2-1
TGTGCCAGCAGTCGATTTCAGGGGGATGAGCAGTTCTTC
CASSRFQGDEQFF
>-|TRBV19|13|-|TRBJ1-1
TGTGCCAGTCACAGCTTCATGAACACTGAAGCTTTCTTT
CASHSFMNTEAFF
>-|TRBV18|14|few|TRBJ1-4
TGTGCCAGCTCACCTAGTACAACTAATGAAAAACTGTTTTTT
CASSPSTTNEKLFF
>-|TRBV14|18|many|TRBJ1-3
TGTGCCAGCAGCCAATTTGCCGCTCCAGGGACCTCTGGAAACACCATATATTTT
CASSQFAAPGTSGNTIYF
>TRBD1|TRBV7-2|14|few|TRBJ1-4
TGTGCCAGCAGCTCCCAGGGGGCGGGTGAAAAACTGTTTTTT
CASSSQGAGEKLFF
>TRBD2|TRBV27|18|-|TRBJ2-7
TGTGCCAGCAGTCACTCGTTTGGACTAGCGGGAACCCCCTACGAGCAGTACTTC
CASSHSFGLAGTPYEQYF
>-|TRBV14|14|many|TRBJ2-1
TGTGCCAGCAGCCAAGATTTGAGGGGTAGTGAGCAGTTCTTC
CASSQDLRGSEQFF
>TRBD2|TRBV6-6|16|few|TRBJ2-1
TGTGCCAGCAGTTACCCCAGAATAGCGGGGGACAATGAGCAGTTCTTC
CASSYPRIAGDNEQFF
>-|TRBV4-1|17|-|TRBJ1-5
TGCGCCAGCAGAATAAGCCTGGGACACGGTAGCAATCAGCCCCAGCATTTT
CASRISLGHGSNQPQHF
>-|TRBV6-1|16|-|TRBJ2-7
TGTGCCAGCAGTTCCAGGGGGGCAGGGGCGGATTTGGAGCAGTACTTC
CASSSRGAGADLEQYF
>-|TRBV24-1|16|-|TRBJ2-3
TGTGCCACCAGCCGTCTCCTCAATCCTAGCACAGATACGCAGTATTTT
CATSRLLNPSTDTQYF
>-|TRBV15|13|few|TRBJ2-2
TGTGCCACGAGAGGAGGGAACACCGGGGAGCTGTTTTTT
CATRGGNTGELFF
>-|TRBV2|13|-|TRBJ2-4
TGTGCCAGCCTGGAGGGGGCATCAGGGATTCAGTACTTC
CASLEGASGIQYF
>TRBD1|TRBV25-1|13|many|TRBJ1-5
TGTGCCAGCAGCGGACAGGGGAATCAGCCCCAGCATTTT
CASSGQGNQPQHF